This entry lists 9 T cell receptor beta chains sequenced from one sample in a study of blood T cell repertoires in COVID-19. Clones were read by immunoSEQ multiplex PCR, and TCRdb kept only the in-frame ones, dropping some. This sample yields roughly 700,000 clones, of which about 90% are seen a single time; roughly 0.25% belongs to the top ten. Sequenced input: peripheral blood. The receptors come from a woman aged 18 to 35 with acute or convalescent COVID-19.

The chain joins TRBV5-1 to TRBJ2-1; 14 bases align to TRBD2. Germline-derived CDR1 and CDR2 are SGHRS and YFSETQ. V shed 7 bases and J 7 bases; nucleotides not matched to a gene: 4. CDR3 length: 14 amino acids. The CDR3 region is CASSRTSGRNEQFF. The CDR3 DNA reads as TGCGCCAGCTCCCGGACTAGCGGGAGGAATGAGCAGTTCTTC.

The V gene is TRBV5-8, the J gene TRBJ2-7; 7 bases are a match to TRBD1. The CDR3 extends over 15 amino acids. V shed 2 bases and J 2 bases; nucleotides not matched to a gene: 7. Looked up from germline, CDR1 is SGHTS and CDR2 is YDEGEE. The CDR3 nucleotides are TGTGCCAGCAGCTTTGTACGGGACAGCCCCTACGAGCAGTACTTC. As protein: CASSFVRDSPYEQYF.

The chain recombines TRBV5-4 with TRBJ1-2; TRBD1 agrees at 7 bases. Germline values: CDR1 SGHNT, CDR2 YYREEE (reference sequence). V dropped 2 bases and J dropped 2; count of bases not matched to a gene: 3. CDR3 length equals 14 residues. CDR3 sequence (DNA): TGTGCCAGCAGCTTTGGACAGGAAAACTATGGCTACACCTTC. This encodes CASSFGQENYGYTF.

The genes are TRBV2 and TRBJ2-1; 7 nucleotides agree with TRBD2. Germline V CDR1 and CDR2: SNHLY, FYNNEI. V lost 6 bases and J lost 4; bases outside the gene matches: 9. The CDR3 runs 15 residues. The CDR3 DNA follows: TGTGCCAGCAGAGCTAGCGGAATCCCTTACAATGAGCAGTTCTTC. It specifies CASRASGIPYNEQFF.

The gene calls are TRBV12-3 or TRBV12-4 and TRBJ2-1; possible D gene TRBD1, 7 bases. V lost 3 bases to trimming and J lost 9 bases, with 12 bases between them. This CDR3 spans 13 amino acids. CDR3 in amino acids: CASSFIRGVEQFF. The CDR3 DNA reads TGTGCCAGCAGTTTTATCAGGGGGGTTGAGCAGTTCTTC.

CDR3 sequence: CASSYQGLTLNYGYTF. CDR3 nucleotides: TGTGCCAGCAGTTACCAGGGACTGACCCTTAACTATGGCTACACCTTC. V and J are TRBV6-2 or TRBV6-3 and TRBJ1-2, with D perhaps matching TRBD1 (5 bases). V was trimmed by 2 bases and J by 1 base, leaving 14 bases between them. This CDR3 has 16 amino acids. Germline CDR1 and CDR2: MNHEY and SVGEGT.

J is TRBJ2-1 and V is TRBV24-1; 9 bases align to TRBD1. Trimming took 4 bases from V and 4 from J; bases not matched to a gene: 7. CDR1 and CDR2 (germline): KGHDR, SFDVKD. The CDR3 runs to 16 residues. In DNA, the CDR3 is TGTGCCACCAGTGACAACCCGACAGGGGGATACAATGAGCAGTTCTTC. This sequence encodes CATSDNPTGGYNEQFF.

The V and J genes are TRBV5-8 and TRBJ1-6; D gene uncertain. The CDR3 length is 13 residues. Deletions cut 1 base from V and 8 bases from J, with 7 bases between. Looked up from germline, CDR1 is SGHTS and CDR2 is YDEGEE. Here the CDR3 reads CASSLKPYSPLHF. CDR3 DNA: TGTGCCAGCAGCTTGAAGCCATATTCACCCCTCCACTTT.

The genes are TRBV5-1 and TRBJ2-7; maybe TRBD1 (5 bases). CDR3 size: 15 residues. The germline V and J ends were trimmed by 3 bases and 2 bases, with 15 bases remaining between them. Germline V gives CDR1 SGHRS, CDR2 YFSETQ. CDR3 bases: TGCGCCAGCAGCTACAATACAGGTTTGGCCTACGAGCAGTACTTC. Encoded protein: CASSYNTGLAYEQYF. The full variable domain, in which reference TRBV5-1 and TRBJ2-7 provide the parts outside the CDR3, is KAGVTQTPRYLIKTRGQQVTLSCSPISGHRSVSWYQQTPGQGLQFLFEYFSETQRNKGNFPGRFSGRQFSNSRSEMNVSTLELGDSALYLCASSYNTGLAYEQYFGPGTRLTVT.